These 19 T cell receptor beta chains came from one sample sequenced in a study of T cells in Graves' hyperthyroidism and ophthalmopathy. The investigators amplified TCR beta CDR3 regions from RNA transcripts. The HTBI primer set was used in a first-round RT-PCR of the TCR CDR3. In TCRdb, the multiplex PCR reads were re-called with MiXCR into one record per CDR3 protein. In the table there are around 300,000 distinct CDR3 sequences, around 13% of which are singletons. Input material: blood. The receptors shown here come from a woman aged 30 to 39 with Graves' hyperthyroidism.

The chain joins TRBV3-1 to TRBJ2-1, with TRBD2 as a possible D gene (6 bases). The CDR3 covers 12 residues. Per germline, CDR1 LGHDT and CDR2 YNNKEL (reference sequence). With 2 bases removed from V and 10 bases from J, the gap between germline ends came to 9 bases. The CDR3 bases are TGTGCCAGCAGCCAACCGGGACTCGAGCAGTTCTTC. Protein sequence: CASSQPGLEQFF.

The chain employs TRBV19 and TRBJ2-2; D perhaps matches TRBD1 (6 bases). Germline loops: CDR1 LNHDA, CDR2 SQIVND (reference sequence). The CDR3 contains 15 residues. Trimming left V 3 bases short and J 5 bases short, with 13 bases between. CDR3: CASSIQGSYTGELFF. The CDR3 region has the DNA TGTGCCAGTAGTATCCAGGGGTCCTATACCGGGGAGCTGTTTTTT.

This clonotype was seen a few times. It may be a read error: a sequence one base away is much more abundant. CDR3 sequence: CASSTHNEQFF. CDR3 DNA: TGTGCCAGCAGCACCCACAATGAGCAGTTCTTC. The chain has TRBV13 and TRBJ2-1; D remains ambiguous. The CDR3 consists of 11 residues. Trimming took off 5 bases at V and 5 bases at J, with 4 bases between the two ends. The germline gives CDR1 PRHDT, CDR2 FYEKMQ (reference sequence).

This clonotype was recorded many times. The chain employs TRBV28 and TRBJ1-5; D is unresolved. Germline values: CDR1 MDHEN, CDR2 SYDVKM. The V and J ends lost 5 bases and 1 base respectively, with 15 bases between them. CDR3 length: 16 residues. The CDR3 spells CASSQPPHRSNQPQHF. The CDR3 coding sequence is TGTGCCAGCAGTCAACCCCCTCATAGGAGCAATCAGCCCCAGCATTTT.

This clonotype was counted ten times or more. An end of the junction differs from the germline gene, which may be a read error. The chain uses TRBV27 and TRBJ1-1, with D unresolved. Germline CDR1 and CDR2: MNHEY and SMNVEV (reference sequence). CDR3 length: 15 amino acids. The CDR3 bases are TGTTCCAGCAGTTTATATCCGGGGTTGAACACTGAAGCTTTCTTT. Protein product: CSSSLYPGLNTEAFF.

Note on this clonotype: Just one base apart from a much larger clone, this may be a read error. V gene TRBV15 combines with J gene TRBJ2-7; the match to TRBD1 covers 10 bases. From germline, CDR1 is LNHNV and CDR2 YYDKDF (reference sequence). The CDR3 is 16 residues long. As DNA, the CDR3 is TGTCCCACCAGTCCTCCGGGACAGGGGATTGGCTACGAGCAGTACTTC. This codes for CPTSPPGQGIGYEQYF.

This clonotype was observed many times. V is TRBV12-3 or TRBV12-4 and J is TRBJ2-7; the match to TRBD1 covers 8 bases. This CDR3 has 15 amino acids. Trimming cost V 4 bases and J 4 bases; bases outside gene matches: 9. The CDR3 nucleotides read TGTGCCAGCAGTTACGGACAGGGTAGGTTGTACGAGCAGTACTTC. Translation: CASSYGQGRLYEQYF.

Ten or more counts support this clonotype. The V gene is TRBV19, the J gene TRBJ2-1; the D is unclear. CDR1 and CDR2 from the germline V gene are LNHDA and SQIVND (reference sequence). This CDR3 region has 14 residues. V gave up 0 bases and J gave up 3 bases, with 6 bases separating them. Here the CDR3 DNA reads TGTGCCAGTAGTATAGAGGTGGGCTACAATGAGCAGTTCTTC. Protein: CASSIEVGYNEQFF.

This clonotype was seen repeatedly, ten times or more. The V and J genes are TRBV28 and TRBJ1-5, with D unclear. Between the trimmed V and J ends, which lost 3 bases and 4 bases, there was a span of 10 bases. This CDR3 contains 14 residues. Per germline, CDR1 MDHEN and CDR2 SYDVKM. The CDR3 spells CASSFRQRNQPQHF. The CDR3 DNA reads TGTGCCAGCAGTTTTAGGCAGAGGAATCAGCCCCAGCATTTT. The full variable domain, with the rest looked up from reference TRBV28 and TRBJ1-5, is DVKVTQSSRYLVKRTGEKVFLECVQDMDHENMFWYRQDPGLGLRLIYFSYDVKMKEKGDIPEGYSVSREKKERFSLILESASTNQTSMYLCASSFRQRNQPQHFGDGTRLSIL.

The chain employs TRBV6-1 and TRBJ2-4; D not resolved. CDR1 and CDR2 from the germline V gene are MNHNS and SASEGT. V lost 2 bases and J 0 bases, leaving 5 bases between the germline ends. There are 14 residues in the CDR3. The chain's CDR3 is CASSEPLAKNIQYF. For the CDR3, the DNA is TGTGCCAGCAGTGAACCTCTAGCCAAAAACATTCAGTACTTC.

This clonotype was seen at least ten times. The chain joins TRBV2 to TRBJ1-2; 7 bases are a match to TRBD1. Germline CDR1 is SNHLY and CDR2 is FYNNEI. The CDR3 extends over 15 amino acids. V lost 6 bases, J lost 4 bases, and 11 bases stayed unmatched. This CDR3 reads CASSSSQGRGYGYTF. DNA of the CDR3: TGTGCCAGCAGCTCTTCACAGGGGAGAGGCTATGGCTACACCTTC.

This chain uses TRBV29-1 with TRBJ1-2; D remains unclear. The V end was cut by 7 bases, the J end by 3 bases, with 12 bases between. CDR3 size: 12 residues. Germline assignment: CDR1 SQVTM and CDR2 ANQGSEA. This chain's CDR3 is CSATREDYGYTF. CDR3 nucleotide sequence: TGCAGCGCGACAAGGGAAGACTATGGCTACACCTTC. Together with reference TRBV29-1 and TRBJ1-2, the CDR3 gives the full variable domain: SAVISQKPSRDICQRGTSLTIQCQVDSQVTMMFWYRQQPGQSLTLIATANQGSEATYESGFVIDKFPISRPNLTFSTLTVSNMSPEDSSIYLCSATREDYGYTFGSGTRLTVV.

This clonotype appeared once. The CDR3 here is CASSLGDRAGANVLTF. For the CDR3, the DNA is TGCGCCAGCAGCTTGGGGGACAGGGCTGGGGCCAACGTCCTGACTTTC. The chain is built from TRBV5-1 and TRBJ2-6, with TRBD1 matching over 9 bases. The CDR3 has 16 residues. Germline V lookup: CDR1 SGHRS, CDR2 YFSETQ. The trim removed 0 bases at V and 2 bases at J, leaving 0 bases unmatched.

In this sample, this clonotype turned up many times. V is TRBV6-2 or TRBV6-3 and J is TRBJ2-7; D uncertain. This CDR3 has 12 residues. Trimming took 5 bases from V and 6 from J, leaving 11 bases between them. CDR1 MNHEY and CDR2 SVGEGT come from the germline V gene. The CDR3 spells CASSPELGEQYF. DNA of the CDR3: TGTGCCAGCAGTCCTGAACTGGGCGAGCAGTACTTC.

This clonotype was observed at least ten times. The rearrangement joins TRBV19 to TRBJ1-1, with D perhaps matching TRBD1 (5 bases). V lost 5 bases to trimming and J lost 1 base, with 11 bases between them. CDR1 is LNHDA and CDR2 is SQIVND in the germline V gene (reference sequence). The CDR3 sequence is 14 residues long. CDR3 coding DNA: TGTGCCAGTAGTCCTTGGGACGGGAACACTGAAGCTTTCTTT. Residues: CASSPWDGNTEAFF.

The CDR3 protein is CASSVAGFTTEAFF. The CDR3, as DNA: TGTGCCAGTAGTGTCGCAGGGTTCACCACTGAAGCTTTCTTT. The chain is built from TRBV19 and TRBJ1-1, with a weak D call TRBD1 (5 bases). This CDR3 contains 14 residues. Trimming cost V 5 bases and J 4 bases, with 14 bases left between them. In germline, CDR1 is LNHDA, CDR2 SQIVND (reference sequence).

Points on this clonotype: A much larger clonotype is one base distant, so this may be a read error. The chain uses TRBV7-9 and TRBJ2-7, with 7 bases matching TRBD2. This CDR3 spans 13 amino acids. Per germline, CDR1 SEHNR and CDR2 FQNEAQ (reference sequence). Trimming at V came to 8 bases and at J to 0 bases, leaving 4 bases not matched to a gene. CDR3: CASGRDYSYEQYF. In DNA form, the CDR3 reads TGTGCCAGCGGCCGGGACTACTCCTACGAGCAGTACTTC. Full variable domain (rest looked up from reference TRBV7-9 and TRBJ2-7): DTGVSQNPRHKITKRGQNVTFRCDPISEHNRLYWYRQTLGQGPEFLTYFQNEAQLEKSRLLSDRFSAERPKGSFSTLEIQRTEQGDSAMYLCASGRDYSYEQYFGPGTRLTVT.

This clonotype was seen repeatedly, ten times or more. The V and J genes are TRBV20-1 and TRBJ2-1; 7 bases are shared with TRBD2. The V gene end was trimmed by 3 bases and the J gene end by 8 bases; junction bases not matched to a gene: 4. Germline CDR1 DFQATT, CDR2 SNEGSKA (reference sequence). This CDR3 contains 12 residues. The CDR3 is CSASGLVDEQFF. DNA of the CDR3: TGCAGTGCTAGCGGACTAGTCGATGAGCAGTTCTTC.

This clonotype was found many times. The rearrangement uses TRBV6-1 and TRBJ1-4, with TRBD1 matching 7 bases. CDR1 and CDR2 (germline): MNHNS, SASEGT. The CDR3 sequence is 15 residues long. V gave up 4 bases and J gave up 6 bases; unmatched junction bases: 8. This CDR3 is CASSVMPDRDEKLFF. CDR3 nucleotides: TGTGCCAGCAGTGTGATGCCTGACAGGGATGAAAAACTGTTTTTT.